One sample yielded the 24 T cell receptor beta chains listed below, sequenced in a study of human T cells and chemical hapten exposure. Time point described: patch test 1, 2 weeks after DPC sensitization. Treatment of the sample: therapeutic diphenylcyclopropenone sensitization with weekly scalp DPC. TCRdb ran MiXCR on the RACE reads and lists one entry per CDR3 protein. The table shows under 200,000 distinct CDR3 sequences, with roughly 15% occurring only once. This sample comprised whole blood, obtained in connection with sensitization to the hapten diphenylcyclopropenone (DPC). These receptors all stem from a woman aged 30 to 39 with alopecia areata. Some clones in this sample may be carry-over from other donors' samples.

The sample holds a few counts of this clonotype. V and J are TRBV28 and TRBJ1-2; perhaps TRBD1 as D (6 bases). The CDR3 totals 13 residues. Germline V gene sequence: CDR1 MDHEN, CDR2 SYDVKM. Trimming left V 6 bases short and J 4 bases short, with 12 bases between. The DNA for the CDR3 is TGTGCCAGCAGCTATACAGGGCTCTATGGCTACACCTTC. Its protein is CASSYTGLYGYTF.

The gene calls are TRBV30 and TRBJ1-5; tentatively, D is TRBD1 (6 bases). This CDR3 is built from 15 residues. With 3 bases removed from V and 6 bases from J, the gap between germline ends came to 18 bases. Germline CDR1 reads GTSNPN; CDR2 reads SVGIG (reference sequence). CDR3 nucleotides: TGTGCCTGGAGAGGCCGGGGGGGCGCGGGTCAGCCCCAGCATTTT. Amino acids: CAWRGRGGAGQPQHF.

The chain uses TRBV4-3 and TRBJ1-4; D might be TRBD1 (6 bases). From germline, CDR1 is LGHNA and CDR2 YSLEER. The CDR3 sequence is 17 residues long. The germline V and J ends were trimmed by 1 base and 5 bases, with 17 bases remaining between them. CDR3 coding DNA: TGCGCCAGCAGCCAAGCAGGTTACAGGGAGAGGAATGAAAAACTGTTTTTT. This codes for CASSQAGYRERNEKLFF.

This clonotype has just a few counts. The chain carries TRBV29-1 and TRBJ2-2; D not certain. V lost 7 bases, J lost 2 bases, and 5 bases lay in between. The CDR3 runs 11 residues. Per germline, CDR1 SQVTM and CDR2 ANQGSEA. Here the CDR3 reads CSGGNTGELFF. In DNA, the CDR3 is TGCAGCGGGGGAAACACCGGGGAGCTGTTTTTT.

This clonotype was seen a handful of times. The gene calls are TRBV28 and TRBJ2-7; 7 nucleotides match TRBD2. CDR3 length equals 14 residues. CDR1 and CDR2 from the germline V gene are MDHEN and SYDVKM. J gave up 4 bases and V 6 bases, and 9 bases lay outside the gene matches. The CDR3 sequence is CASRSAGVGYEQYF. The CDR3 DNA sequence: TGTGCCAGCAGGTCGGCGGGAGTTGGTTACGAGCAGTACTTC.

This clonotype was seen only a few times. The chain links TRBV20-1 to TRBJ2-3; no clear D. CDR3 size: 13 residues. CDR1 and CDR2 from the germline V gene are DFQATT and SNEGSKA (reference sequence). V was cut by 3 bases and J by 1 base, with 8 bases left in between. CDR3 DNA sequence: TGCAGTGCTAGTGATCCGGGCACAGATACGCAGTATTTT. It translates to CSASDPGTDTQYF.

This clonotype came up a few times. The chain joins TRBV7-2 to TRBJ2-5, with TRBD1 matching 9 bases. The CDR3 has 17 residues. Germline CDR1 reads SGHTA; CDR2 reads FQGNSA. V was pared by 5 bases and J by 1 base, with 11 bases of the junction left unmatched. DNA of the CDR3: TGTGCCAGCAGCCCCGTCCCGGGACAGGGACTCCAAGAGACCCAGTACTTC. Its translation: CASSPVPGQGLQETQYF.

The table lists this clonotype with a few counts. The chain uses TRBV4-1 and TRBJ2-3; the match to TRBD2 covers 7 bases. Germline CDR1 is MGHRA and CDR2 is YSYEKL. V trimming: 4 bases; J trimming: 4 bases; junction bases outside the gene matches: 5. CDR3 length: 14 residues. CDR3 DNA: TGCGCCAGCAGCCTCGAAGGGAGGGCAGATACGCAGTATTTT. Encoded protein: CASSLEGRADTQYF.

The J gene is TRBJ2-1, the V gene TRBV12-3 or TRBV12-4, with D possibly matching TRBD1 (5 bases). Trimming pared 5 bases from V and 0 bases from J, leaving 14 bases between. The CDR3 contains 16 residues. The CDR3 here is CASSPWGSSSYNEQFF. The CDR3 bases are TGTGCCAGCAGTCCCTGGGGCTCCAGCTCCTACAATGAGCAGTTCTTC.

V gene TRBV2 combines with J gene TRBJ1-5, with TRBD1 identical over 8 bases. V lost 6 bases, J lost 3 bases, and 7 bases stayed unmatched. The V gene's germline CDR1 is SNHLY and CDR2 FYNNEI. This CDR3 spans 15 amino acids. The CDR3 nucleotides read TGTGCCAGCAGCCCTAGGACAGGGAACAATCAGCCCCAGCATTTT. It specifies CASSPRTGNNQPQHF.

This chain joins TRBV3-1 and TRBJ1-1; tentative D call: TRBD1 (6 bases). CDR1 and CDR2 from the germline V gene are LGHDT and YNNKEL (reference sequence). Trimming shortened V by 4 bases and J by 5 bases, and 14 bases separated the two germline ends. The CDR3 covers 14 residues. CDR3 coding DNA: TGTGCCAGCAGCCCCCCCAGGGGAAGAACTGAAGCTTTCTTT. This sequence encodes CASSPPRGRTEAFF.

The chain links TRBV11-2 to TRBJ1-1; D is unresolved. CDR3 size: 11 residues. V lost 5 bases, J lost 3 bases, and 4 bases lay in between. In germline, CDR1 is SGHAT, CDR2 FQNNGV. In DNA form, the CDR3 reads TGTGCCAGCAGCGGGTACACTGAAGCTTTCTTT. Protein: CASSGYTEAFF.

This clonotype was recorded a few times. The gene calls are TRBV7-3 and TRBJ2-3, with 7 bases that match TRBD1. Trimming at V came to 5 bases and at J to 1 base, leaving 3 bases not matched to a gene. The CDR3 is 14 residues long. Germline V CDR1 and CDR2: SGHTA, FQGTGA. In DNA form, the CDR3 reads TGTGCCAGCAGCCCCGGGACAGGCACAGATACGCAGTATTTT. Protein: CASSPGTGTDTQYF.

V usage is TRBV12-3 or TRBV12-4 and J usage is TRBJ1-1; D might be TRBD1 (6 bases). Trimming pared 7 bases from V and 2 bases from J, leaving 11 bases between. The CDR3 length is 13 residues. The CDR3 reads CASIGGLNTEAFF. The DNA of the CDR3 is TGTGCCAGCATCGGGGGGCTTAACACTGAAGCTTTCTTT.

This clonotype has a handful of counts. The chain carries TRBV6-4 and TRBJ1-2; D perhaps matches TRBD1 (5 bases). Trimming took off 10 bases at V and 7 bases at J, with 13 bases between the two ends. The CDR3 totals 11 residues. CDR1 and CDR2 from the germline V gene are MRHNA and SNTAGT. CDR3 sequence: CATRDGGGYTF. CDR3 in DNA: TGTGCCACCAGGGACGGGGGTGGCTACACCTTC.

The chain recombines TRBV6-4 with TRBJ2-2; D is uncertain. CDR1 is MRHNA, CDR2 SNTAGT, per germline. V was shortened by 2 bases and J by 3 bases, with 4 bases between the two germline ends. This CDR3 region has 13 residues. Written as DNA, the CDR3 is TGTGCCAGCAGTGACGTATACACCGGGGAGCTGTTTTTT. It translates to CASSDVYTGELFF.

The chain carries TRBV20-1 and TRBJ1-5; TRBD1 matches 9 bases. From germline, CDR1 is DFQATT and CDR2 SNEGSKA (reference sequence). The CDR3 extends over 16 amino acids. J gave up 6 bases and V 2 bases, and 11 bases lay outside the gene matches. The CDR3 sequence: CSARKRTGAGSQPQHF. CDR3 coding DNA: TGCAGTGCTAGAAAAAGGACAGGGGCAGGGAGTCAGCCCCAGCATTTT.

This clonotype turned up a few times. This chain links TRBV15 with TRBJ1-4; D is ambiguous. The CDR3 length is 16 residues. Trimming removed 2 bases at V and 0 bases at J, with 10 bases between. Germline CDR1 LNHNV, CDR2 YYDKDF (reference sequence). The CDR3 sequence: CATSRTYVATNEKLFF. In DNA, the CDR3 is TGTGCCACCAGCAGAACTTACGTGGCAACTAATGAAAAACTGTTTTTT.

V and J are TRBV20-1 and TRBJ1-4; D possibly corresponds to TRBD1 (6 bases). Trimming stripped 0 bases from V and 7 bases from J, with 12 bases between. CDR3 length equals 14 residues. Per germline, CDR1 DFQATT and CDR2 SNEGSKA (reference sequence). CDR3 sequence (DNA): TGCAGTGCTAGAGAGGGGGCGCAGGTTGAAAAACTGTTTTTT. Its protein is CSAREGAQVEKLFF.

The rearrangement joins TRBV12-3 or TRBV12-4 to TRBJ1-5; 9 positions agree with TRBD1. The CDR3 is 15 residues long. The V gene end was trimmed by 6 bases and the J gene end by 1 base; junction bases not matched to a gene: 4. The CDR3 is CASSRGQGSNQPQHF. CDR3 DNA: TGTGCCAGCAGCCGTGGACAGGGGAGCAATCAGCCCCAGCATTTT.

This clonotype was found a few times. The rearrangement links TRBV6-2 or TRBV6-3 to TRBJ1-6, with D possibly being TRBD1 (6 bases). Germline V gives CDR1 MNHEY, CDR2 SVGEGT. The V end was cut by 5 bases, the J end by 7 bases, with 12 bases between. The CDR3 is made up of 14 amino acids. CDR3 loop: CASSGQFSNSPLHF. DNA of the CDR3: TGTGCCAGCAGTGGACAGTTCTCAAATTCACCCCTCCACTTT.

This clonotype was observed at least ten times. The chain combines TRBV7-2 with TRBJ2-2; D ambiguous. The CDR3 extends over 15 amino acids. Germline CDR1 reads SGHTA; CDR2 reads FQGNSA. Trimming shortened V by 1 base and J by 1 base, and 7 bases separated the two germline ends. The CDR3 DNA follows: TGTGCCAGCAGCTTAGGTCTGGGGAACACCGGGGAGCTGTTTTTT. This encodes CASSLGLGNTGELFF.

This clonotype was seen only a few times. The DNA of the CDR3 is TGCAGCGTTGAACTGAGGGATATCTCCTACAATGAGCAGTTCTTC. Protein product: CSVELRDISYNEQFF. This sequence joins TRBV29-1 and TRBJ2-1; perhaps TRBD2 as D (5 bases). This CDR3 is built from 15 residues. V lost 2 bases to trimming and J lost 0 bases, with 11 bases between them. In germline, CDR1 is SQVTM, CDR2 ANQGSEA.

This clonotype was detected a few times. J is TRBJ1-2 and V is TRBV20-1; TRBD1 might be the D (5 bases). This CDR3 is built from 13 residues. Trimming removed 3 bases from V and 8 bases from J, with 16 bases in between. Per the germline V gene, CDR1 is DFQATT and CDR2 is SNEGSKA (reference sequence). The CDR3 DNA sequence: TGCAGTGCTAGGACGCCGGGACGTCTAGGCTACACCTTC. Translated: CSARTPGRLGYTF.